These 8 T cell receptor beta chains were all obtained from the same sample, sequenced in a study of T cell changes during pregnancy in multiple sclerosis (dated by TCRdb to about 2019). Receptor libraries were prepared by the immunoSEQ multiplex PCR assay. TCRdb retrieved this table from immuneACCESS and kept in-frame rearrangements only. Not all clones are present; in checked studies, unresolved V genes account for under half, and no reason is known for the remainder. The sample table shows around 36,000 clones, and roughly 92% are seen once. The top ten hold around 1.2% of the sample. The source material was peripheral blood, sampled before pregnancy. The receptors were gathered from a female donor with multiple sclerosis, enrolled in a pregnancy study.

The chain combines TRBV27 with TRBJ2-7; 8 nucleotides agree with TRBD1. CDR3 length: 14 amino acids. The germline CDR1 and CDR2 sequences are MNHEY and SMNVEV (reference sequence). V shed 5 bases, J shed 9 bases, and the junction held 12 bases outside the gene matches. The CDR3 region is CASSELPGGWGQYF. In nucleotides, the CDR3 is TGTGCCAGCAGTGAACTTCCAGGGGGCTGGGGGCAGTACTTC.

This clone was observed once. CDR3 residues: CASSFHLAGGPPTGGNEQFF. As DNA, the CDR3 is TGCGCCAGCAGCTTCCATTTAGCGGGAGGGCCCCCCACAGGTGGTAATGAGCAGTTCTTC. This chain connects TRBV5-1 to TRBJ2-1; 11 bases fit TRBD2. Losses at the gene ends were 2 bases for V and 7 bases for J; bases not matched to a gene: 20. The germline V gene encodes CDR1 SGHRS and CDR2 YFSETQ. The CDR3 has 20 amino acids.

The V gene is TRBV11-2, the J gene TRBJ1-2; 7 bases are a match to TRBD1. With V trimmed by 0 bases and J by 5 bases, 9 bases remained unmatched. The germline V gene encodes CDR1 SGHAT and CDR2 FQNNGV. CDR3 length equals 16 residues. CDR3 loop: CASSLDLSRQGYGYTF. The CDR3, as DNA: TGTGCCAGCAGCTTAGATCTGTCTAGACAGGGATATGGCTACACCTTC. Supplemented by reference TRBV11-2 and TRBJ1-2, the full variable domain reads EAGVAQSPRYKIIEKRQSVAFWCNPISGHATLYWYQQILGQGPKLLIQFQNNGVVDDSQLPKDRFSAERLKGVDSTLKIQPAKLEDSAVYLCASSLDLSRQGYGYTFGSGTRLTVV.

The chain uses TRBV21-1 and TRBJ2-3; the D call TRBD1 from the table was never checked on the DNA. TRBV21-1 is a pseudogene locus. The CDR3 runs 14 residues. The CDR3 loop is CASSKGRHTDTQYF. CDR3 coding DNA: TGTGCCAGCAGCAAAGGTAGACACACAGATACGCAGTATTTT.

This chain links TRBV5-1 with TRBJ2-1, with 10 positions matching TRBD2. Germline V lookup: CDR1 SGHRS, CDR2 YFSETQ. This CDR3 has 16 amino acids. Trimming cost V 5 bases and J 9 bases; bases outside gene matches: 14. In nucleotides, the CDR3 is TGCGCCAGCAGTTTTGGACTAGCGGTGTTACAGGGTGAGCAGTTCTTC. Amino acid sequence: CASSFGLAVLQGEQFF.

The rearrangement uses TRBV7-2 and TRBJ1-1; D is perhaps TRBD1 (6 bases). Germline-derived CDR1 and CDR2 are SGHTA and FQGNSA. Trimming pared 0 bases from V and 11 bases from J, leaving 16 bases between. The CDR3 is 14 amino acids. CDR3 region: CASSLARQDPRAFF. CDR3 bases: TGTGCCAGCAGCTTAGCCCGACAGGACCCAAGGGCTTTCTTT.

The rearrangement links TRBV6-6 to TRBJ1-2, with 7 positions matching TRBD1. Unmatched junction bases numbered 8, after V lost 11 bases and J lost 2 bases. CDR3 size: 13 residues. Germline lookup yields CDR1 MNHNY and CDR2 SVGAGI (reference sequence). Here the CDR3 DNA reads TGTGCCGGTCGGGACAGTCAAAACTATGGCTACACCTTC. Protein sequence: CAGRDSQNYGYTF.

The table lists this clone with a count of one. The V call is TRBV28, the J call TRBJ1-5, with D possibly TRBD1 on 6 matching bases. The V gene lost 5 bases and the J gene lost 4 bases, with 12 bases spanning the gap. The germline CDR1 and CDR2 sequences are MDHEN and SYDVKM. There are 14 residues in the CDR3. The CDR3 DNA sequence: TGTGCCAGCAGTAGACAGGAATTTAATCAGCCCCAGCATTTT. It yields the protein CASSRQEFNQPQHF.